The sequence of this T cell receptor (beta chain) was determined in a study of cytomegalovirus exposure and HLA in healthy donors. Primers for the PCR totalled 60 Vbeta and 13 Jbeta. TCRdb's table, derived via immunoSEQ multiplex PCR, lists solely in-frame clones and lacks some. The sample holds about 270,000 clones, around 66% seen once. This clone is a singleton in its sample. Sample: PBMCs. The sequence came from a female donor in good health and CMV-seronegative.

The CDR3 protein is CASSESDSGWIGELFF. The CDR3 DNA reads as TGTGCCAGCAGTGAATCTGATAGCGGTTGGATCGGGGAGCTGTTTTTT. The chain carries TRBV25-1 and TRBJ2-2; D is possibly TRBD2 (6 bases). The CDR3 spans 16 residues. V lost 1 base and J 7 bases, leaving 16 bases between the germline ends. Germline CDR1 and CDR2: MGHDK and SYGVNS.